A single sample gave rise to the 14 T cell receptor beta chains below, sequenced in a study of Graves' ophthalmopathy and Graves' hyperthyroidism. The sequenced template was RNA, covering the TCR beta CDR3 region. The first-round RT-PCR employed HTBI primers together with the Qiagen OneStep RT-PCR kit. A multiplex PCR was then performed as the second round. TCRdb called the multiplex PCR reads again in MiXCR, with one record for every CDR3 protein. The sample includes 300,000 to 400,000 distinct CDR3 sequences, about a sixth seen only once; the top ten take roughly an eighth. Sequencing input: peripheral blood. The receptors were gathered from an adult man with Graves' ophthalmopathy.

This clonotype was recorded once. The chain employs TRBV12-3 or TRBV12-4 and TRBJ1-2; maybe TRBD1 (5 bases). Trimming pared 6 bases from V and 1 base from J, leaving 15 bases between. The CDR3 is made up of 15 amino acids. CDR3 sequence (DNA): TGTGCCAGCAGCCTTAGAGGGGAGAATAACTATGGCTACACCTTC. This gives the protein CASSLRGENNYGYTF.

This clonotype occurred a few times. The V gene is TRBV11-2, the J gene TRBJ2-7; D not resolved. CDR1 is SGHAT and CDR2 is FQNNGV in the germline V gene. The CDR3 totals 12 residues. V dropped 4 bases and J dropped 6 bases, with 10 bases sitting between them. CDR3 DNA sequence: TGTGCCAGCAGCTCGAGATTAGGCGAGCAGTACTTC. This encodes CASSSRLGEQYF. Filled out from reference TRBV11-2 and TRBJ2-7, the complete variable domain reads EAGVAQSPRYKIIEKRQSVAFWCNPISGHATLYWYQQILGQGPKLLIQFQNNGVVDDSQLPKDRFSAERLKGVDSTLKIQPAKLEDSAVYLCASSSRLGEQYFGPGTRLTVT.

The CDR3 DNA follows: TGTGCCAGCAGTTATGAAACGGGCAATCAGCCCCAGCATTTT. Residues: CASSYETGNQPQHF. The chain is built from TRBV6-5 and TRBJ1-5; D ambiguous. The germline V gene encodes CDR1 MNHEY and CDR2 SVGAGI. The CDR3 runs 14 residues. Trimming shortened V by 3 bases and J by 2 bases, and 8 bases separated the two germline ends.

This clonotype was counted many times. The chain couples TRBV20-1 to TRBJ2-5; 9 bases are shared with TRBD1. Germline-derived CDR1 and CDR2 are DFQATT and SNEGSKA (reference sequence). J lost 5 bases, V lost 6 bases, and 7 bases had no gene match. CDR3 length: 13 residues. CDR3 DNA: TGCAGTGCCTACAGGGGGCCGGGGGAGACCCAGTACTTC. Translation gives CSAYRGPGETQYF.

This clonotype was seen repeatedly, ten times or more. The chain links TRBV27 to TRBJ1-6; tentative D call: TRBD1 (5 bases). CDR1 MNHEY and CDR2 SMNVEV come from the germline V gene (reference sequence). The V end was cut by 3 bases, the J end by 0 bases, with 15 bases between. This CDR3 contains 18 residues. The CDR3 nucleotides are TGTGCCAGCAGTTTGGGGCCGGGGGGGGTCTCCTATAATTCACCCCTCCACTTT. Translation: CASSLGPGGVSYNSPLHF.

This clonotype occurred many times. The chain links TRBV14 to TRBJ1-2; D is perhaps TRBD1 (6 bases). This CDR3 comprises 15 residues. Germline lookup yields CDR1 SGHDN and CDR2 FVKESK. V was pared by 4 bases and J by 8 bases, with 20 bases between. The CDR3 spells CASSPIVGAGTGYTF. The CDR3 region has the DNA TGTGCCAGCAGCCCGATTGTGGGGGCTGGTACCGGCTACACCTTC.

This clonotype was seen ten or more times. The chain has TRBV5-1 and TRBJ2-7; 10 bases map to TRBD1. Trimming at V came to 7 bases and at J to 3 bases, leaving 10 bases not matched to a gene. CDR1 and CDR2 from the germline V gene are SGHRS and YFSETQ. This CDR3 has 15 amino acids. The CDR3 sequence: CASGRGQGGIYEQYF. Written as DNA, the CDR3 is TGCGCCAGCGGAAGAGGACAGGGGGGGATCTACGAGCAGTACTTC.

V and J are TRBV6-1 and TRBJ2-2; 8 bases are shared with TRBD1. V lost 4 bases to trimming and J lost 2 bases; unmatched junction nucleotides: 6. This CDR3 is 16 amino acids long. Germline CDR1 is MNHNS and CDR2 is SASEGT. For the CDR3, the DNA is TGTGCCAGCAGTGGCAGACAGGGGCCCAACACCGGGGAGCTGTTTTTT. Its translation: CASSGRQGPNTGELFF.

This clonotype was observed at least ten times. The chain is built from TRBV12-3 or TRBV12-4 and TRBJ1-2; TRBD1 might be the D (6 bases). Trimming removed 1 base from V and 3 bases from J, with 9 bases in between. The CDR3 has 14 amino acids. CDR3 coding DNA: TGTGCCAGCAGTTTAGTCCCAGGGGACTATGGCTACACCTTC. It specifies CASSLVPGDYGYTF.

There are many counts of this clonotype. This chain joins TRBV29-1 and TRBJ1-2; TRBD1 might be the D (6 bases). The ends were cut back, 7 bases at V and 3 bases at J, with 15 bases in the middle. Per the germline V gene, CDR1 is SQVTM and CDR2 is ANQGSEA. This CDR3 comprises 13 residues. As DNA, the CDR3 is TGCAGCGCCCGGGACACTAGCGACTATGGCTACACCTTC. The encoded protein is CSARDTSDYGYTF.

This clonotype was observed many times. The chain joins TRBV20-1 to TRBJ1-1; D is possibly TRBD1 (5 bases). Germline CDR1 DFQATT, CDR2 SNEGSKA (reference sequence). V gave up 6 bases and J gave up 5 bases, with 22 bases separating them. The CDR3 consists of 15 residues. CDR3 sequence reads: CSAEGTPTLGTEAFF. The CDR3 region has the DNA TGCAGTGCGGAGGGGACTCCGACTTTGGGGACTGAAGCTTTCTTT.

This clonotype was detected ten times or more. The rearrangement links TRBV24-1 to TRBJ1-2; weak D call: TRBD1 (5 bases). The CDR3 has 13 amino acids. The germline V and J ends were trimmed by 7 bases and 7 bases, with 15 bases remaining between them. Germline assignment: CDR1 KGHDR and CDR2 SFDVKD. CDR3 coding DNA: TGTGCCACCAGCCGGGGTGGGGGTCGTGGCTACACCTTC. Encoded protein: CATSRGGGRGYTF.

CDR3 DNA sequence: TGTGCCAACCTGGCAGGGCTGGGGACTGAAGCTTTCTTT. This translates into CANLAGLGTEAFF. The chain is built from TRBV30 and TRBJ1-1, with D perhaps matching TRBD1 (5 bases). V lost 8 bases, J lost 5 bases, and 18 bases lay in between. The germline CDR1 and CDR2 sequences are GTSNPN and SVGIG (reference sequence). The CDR3 sequence is 13 residues long.

This clonotype appeared many times. The chain uses TRBV24-1 and TRBJ1-2; the D is unclear. The V gene's germline CDR1 is KGHDR and CDR2 SFDVKD. The CDR3 is 17 residues long. Trimming left V 3 bases short and J 1 base short, with 17 bases between. DNA of the CDR3: TGTGCCACCAGTGATGGCTTGGGGAGAGCCAGTAACTATGGCTACACCTTC. This encodes CATSDGLGRASNYGYTF.